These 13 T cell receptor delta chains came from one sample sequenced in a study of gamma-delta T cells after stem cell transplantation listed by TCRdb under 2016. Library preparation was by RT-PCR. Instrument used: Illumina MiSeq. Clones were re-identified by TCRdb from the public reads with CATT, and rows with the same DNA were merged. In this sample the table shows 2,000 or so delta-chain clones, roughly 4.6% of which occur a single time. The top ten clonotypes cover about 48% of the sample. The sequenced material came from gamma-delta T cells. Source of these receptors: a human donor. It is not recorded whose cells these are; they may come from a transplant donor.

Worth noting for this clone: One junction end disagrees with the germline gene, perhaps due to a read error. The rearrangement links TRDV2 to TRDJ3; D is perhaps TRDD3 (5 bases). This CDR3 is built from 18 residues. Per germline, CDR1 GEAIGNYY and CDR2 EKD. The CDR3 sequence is CACDTGGMYSLDTLQMFF. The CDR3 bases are TGTGCCTGTGACACCGGCGGGATGTACTCCTTGGACACCCTACAGATGTTTTTC.

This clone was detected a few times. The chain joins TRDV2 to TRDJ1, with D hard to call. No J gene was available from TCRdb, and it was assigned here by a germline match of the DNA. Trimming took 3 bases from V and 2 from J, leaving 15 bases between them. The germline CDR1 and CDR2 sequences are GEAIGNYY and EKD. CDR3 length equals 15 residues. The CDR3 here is CACDSIGGRTDKLIF. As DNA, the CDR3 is TGTGCCTGTGACTCCATAGGAGGGAGGACCGATAAACTCATCTTT.

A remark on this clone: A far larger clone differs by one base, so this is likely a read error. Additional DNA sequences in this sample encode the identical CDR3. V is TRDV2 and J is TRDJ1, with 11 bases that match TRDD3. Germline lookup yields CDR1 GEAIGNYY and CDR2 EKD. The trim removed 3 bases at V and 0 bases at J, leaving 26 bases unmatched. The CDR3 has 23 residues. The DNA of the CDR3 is TGTGCCTGTGACTTGTTACTGGGGGATAATACCCCGAATACCGGGCACTACACCGATAAACTCATCTTT. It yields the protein CACDLLLGDNTPNTGHYTDKLIF.

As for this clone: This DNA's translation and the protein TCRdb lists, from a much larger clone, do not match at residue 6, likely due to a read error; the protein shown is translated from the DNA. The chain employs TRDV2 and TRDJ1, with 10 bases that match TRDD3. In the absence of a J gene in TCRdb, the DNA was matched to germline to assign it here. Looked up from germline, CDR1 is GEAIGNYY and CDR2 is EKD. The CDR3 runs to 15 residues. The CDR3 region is CASTPRLGDTDKLIF. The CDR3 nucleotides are TGTGCTTCAACCCCTCGACTGGGGGATACCGATAAACTCATCTTT.

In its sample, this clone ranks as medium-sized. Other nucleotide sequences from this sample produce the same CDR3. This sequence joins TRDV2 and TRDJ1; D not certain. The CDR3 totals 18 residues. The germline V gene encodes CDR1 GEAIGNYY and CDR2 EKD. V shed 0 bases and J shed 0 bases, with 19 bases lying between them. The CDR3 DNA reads TGTGCCTGTGACACCGTGGGAGGACCCCGTTCGTACACCGATAAACTCATCTTT. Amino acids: CACDTVGGPRSYTDKLIF.

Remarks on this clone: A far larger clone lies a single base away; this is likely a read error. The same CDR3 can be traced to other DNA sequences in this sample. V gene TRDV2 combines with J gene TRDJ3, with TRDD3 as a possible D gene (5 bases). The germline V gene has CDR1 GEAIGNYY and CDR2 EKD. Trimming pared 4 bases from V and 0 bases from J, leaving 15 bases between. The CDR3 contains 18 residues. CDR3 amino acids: CACDTGGMYSWDTRQMFF. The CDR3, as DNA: TGTGCCTGTGATACCGGAGGGATGTACTCCTGGGACACCCGACAGATGTTTTTC.

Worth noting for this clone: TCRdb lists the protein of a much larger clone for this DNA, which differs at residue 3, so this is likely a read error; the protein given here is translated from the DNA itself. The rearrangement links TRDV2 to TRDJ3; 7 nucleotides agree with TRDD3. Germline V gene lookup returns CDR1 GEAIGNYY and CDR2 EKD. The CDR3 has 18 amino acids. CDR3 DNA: TGTGCCCGTGACCGATGGGGGAATGAAGGATGGGACACCCGACAGATGTTTTTC. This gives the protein CARDRWGNEGWDTRQMFF.

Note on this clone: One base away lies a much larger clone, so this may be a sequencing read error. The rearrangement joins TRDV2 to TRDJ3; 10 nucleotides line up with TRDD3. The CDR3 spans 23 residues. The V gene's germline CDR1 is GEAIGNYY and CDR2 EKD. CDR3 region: CACDEPSPPVGDTPSWDTRRMFF. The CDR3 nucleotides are TGTGCCTGTGACGAGCCTTCCCCCCCTGTGGGGGATACCCCTTCCTGGGACACCCGACGGATGTTTTTC.

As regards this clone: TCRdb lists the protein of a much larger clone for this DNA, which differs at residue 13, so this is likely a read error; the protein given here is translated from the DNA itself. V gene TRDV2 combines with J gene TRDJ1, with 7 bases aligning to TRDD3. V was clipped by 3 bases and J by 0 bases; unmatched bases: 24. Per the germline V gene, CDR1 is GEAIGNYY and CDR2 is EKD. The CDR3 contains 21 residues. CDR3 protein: CACDAISGGVLGLSYTDKLIF. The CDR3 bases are TGTGCCTGTGACGCCATCTCTGGCGGTGTACTGGGGCTTTCGTACACCGATAAACTCATCTTT.

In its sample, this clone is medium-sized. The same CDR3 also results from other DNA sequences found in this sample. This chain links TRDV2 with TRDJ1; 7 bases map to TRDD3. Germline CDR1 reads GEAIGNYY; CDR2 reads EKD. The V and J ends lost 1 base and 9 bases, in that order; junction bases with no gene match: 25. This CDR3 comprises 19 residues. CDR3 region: CACDTMGVTGETESPELIF. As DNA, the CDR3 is TGTGCCTGTGACACTATGGGGGTAACTGGGGAAACGGAAAGTCCGGAACTCATCTTT.

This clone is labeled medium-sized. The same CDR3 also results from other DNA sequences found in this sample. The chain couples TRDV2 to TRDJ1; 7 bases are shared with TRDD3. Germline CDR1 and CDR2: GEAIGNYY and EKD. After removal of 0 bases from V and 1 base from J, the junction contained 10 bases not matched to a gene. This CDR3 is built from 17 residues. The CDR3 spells CACDTALAGGGTDKLIF. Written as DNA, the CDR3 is TGTGCCTGTGACACCGCCCTAGCTGGGGGTGGCACCGATAAACTCATCTTT.

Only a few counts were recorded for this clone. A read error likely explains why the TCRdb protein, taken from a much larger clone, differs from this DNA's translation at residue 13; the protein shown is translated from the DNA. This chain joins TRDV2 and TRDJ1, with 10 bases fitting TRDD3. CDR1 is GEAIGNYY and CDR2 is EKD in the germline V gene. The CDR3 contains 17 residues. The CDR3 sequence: CACDTVGGYADTNKLIF. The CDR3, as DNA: TGTGCCTGTGACACTGTCGGGGGATACGCGGACACCAATAAACTCATCTTT.

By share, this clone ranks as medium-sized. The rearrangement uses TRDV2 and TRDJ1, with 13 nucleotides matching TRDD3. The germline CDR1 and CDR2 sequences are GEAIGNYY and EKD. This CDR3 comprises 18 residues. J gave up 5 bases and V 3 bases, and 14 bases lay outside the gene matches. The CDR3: CACDSILGDTSAADKLIF. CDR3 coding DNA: TGTGCCTGTGACTCCATACTGGGGGATACGAGTGCGGCAGATAAACTCATCTTT.